The clone carrying this T cell receptor (beta chain) occurred a few times. This sample was included in a study of patients and donors after allogeneic stem cell transplantation. Each CDR3 protein gets one entry after TCRdb re-called the RT-PCR reads with MiXCR. The data contain 150,000 to 250,000 distinct CDR3 sequences, around two fifths of them seen just once; the ten biggest clones take up 33%. From germline, CDR1 is SGHRS and CDR2 YFSETQ. The CDR3 runs to 14 residues. Deletions cut 3 bases from V and 2 bases from J, with 11 bases between. Sequenced sample: blood, either unsorted or a sorted T cell fraction (not recorded which). The receptor's source is a human donor who was either an allogeneic HSCT recipient or a stem cell or donor lymphocyte infusion donor (not recorded which). It is not recorded whose cells these are; they may come from a transplant donor. The rearrangement links TRBV5-1 to TRBJ1-2; perhaps TRBD1 as D (6 bases). In nucleotides, the CDR3 is TGCGCCAGCAGCTCAGGGACACACAACTATGGCTACACCTTC. It translates to CASSSGTHNYGYTF.